Presented here are 11 T cell receptor beta chains from one specimen sequenced in a study of blood T cells in healthy people across ages. Together with a sample-barcoded 5' primer, a J-beta primer mix was included in a second PCR lasting roughly 6 to 12 cycles. TCRdb re-derived calls from the 5' RACE reads in MiXCR, one entry per CDR3 protein. The table has approximately 2,000,000 distinct CDR3 sequences, about two fifths seen once; the top ten hold more than 20%. Sequenced sample: blood. The receptor set was obtained from a human donor in good health.

This clonotype has more than one count but fewer than ten. The J gene is TRBJ2-1, the V gene TRBV5-1, with D perhaps being TRBD1 or TRBD2 (5 bases each). V was trimmed by 1 base and J by 8 bases, leaving 16 bases between them. The CDR3 is 15 residues long. Germline assignment: CDR1 SGHRS and CDR2 YFSETQ. In nucleotides, the CDR3 is TGCGCCAGCAGCTTGCCCGGGACGCTCCAGGATGAGCAGTTCTTC. Translating gives CASSLPGTLQDEQFF.

The chain recombines TRBV3-1 with TRBJ1-2, with a possible D match to TRBD1 (5 bases). The germline CDR1 and CDR2 sequences are LGHDT and YNNKEL (reference sequence). The CDR3 is made up of 16 amino acids. V shed 4 bases and J shed 2 bases, with 17 bases lying between them. CDR3 nucleotides: TGTGCCAGCAGCCGAGGGGTCTGGGACCCAAACTATGGCTACACCTTC. Its protein product is CASSRGVWDPNYGYTF.

This clonotype was detected ten times or more. The chain recombines TRBV4-1 with TRBJ2-7; TRBD1 aligns across 10 bases. The CDR3 has 15 residues. The germline V gene encodes CDR1 MGHRA and CDR2 YSYEKL. Trimming at V came to 0 bases and at J to 4 bases, leaving 3 bases not matched to a gene. The CDR3 is CASSQERTGGYEQYF. CDR3 nucleotides: TGCGCCAGCAGCCAAGAGAGGACAGGGGGTTACGAGCAGTACTTC.

The genes are TRBV6-2 or TRBV6-3 and TRBJ2-7; D is possibly TRBD1 (5 bases). The CDR3 length is 18 residues. V was cut by 5 bases and J by 3 bases, with 26 bases left in between. The germline V gene has CDR1 MNHEY and CDR2 SVGEGT. CDR3 bases: TGTGCCAGCAGTACCCAGAGATTCCGCAGGGTCACAATCTACGAGCAGTACTTC. This translates into CASSTQRFRRVTIYEQYF.

V and J are TRBV7-2 and TRBJ2-3; 8 bases are a match to TRBD2. Per germline, CDR1 SGHTA and CDR2 FQGNSA. The junction had 9 bases not matched to a gene; V was cut back by 2 bases and J by 2 bases. CDR3 length: 17 amino acids. The CDR3 region is CASSLRMGGGHTDTQYF. In DNA, the CDR3 is TGTGCCAGCAGCTTAAGAATGGGCGGGGGGCACACAGATACGCAGTATTTT.

The V call is TRBV20-1, the J call TRBJ1-6; 9 nucleotides line up with TRBD1. Germline values: CDR1 DFQATT, CDR2 SNEGSKA (reference sequence). The CDR3 sequence is 15 residues long. Trimming cost V 1 base and J 9 bases; bases outside gene matches: 7. CDR3 loop: CSARVTGGRGSPLHF. The DNA of the CDR3 is TGCAGTGCTAGAGTGACAGGGGGAAGGGGTTCACCCCTCCACTTT.

A few counts support this clonotype. The chain carries TRBV11-2 and TRBJ2-1; the match to TRBD1 covers 8 bases. The germline CDR1 and CDR2 sequences are SGHAT and FQNNGV. CDR3 size: 12 residues. Unmatched junction bases numbered 6, after V lost 4 bases and J lost 13 bases. CDR3 in amino acids: CASSWGQVEQFF. Here the CDR3 DNA reads TGTGCCAGCAGCTGGGGACAGGTGGAACAGTTCTTC.

This clonotype was found a few times. J is TRBJ2-1 and V is TRBV7-9, with 7 bases that match TRBD2. There are 18 residues in the CDR3. The junction had 16 bases not matched to a gene; V was cut back by 6 bases and J by 2 bases. Germline V CDR1 and CDR2: SEHNR, FQNEAQ (reference sequence). This chain's CDR3 is CASSPGGRASEAYNEQFF. CDR3 bases: TGTGCCAGCAGTCCCGGGGGGAGGGCTTCTGAGGCCTACAATGAGCAGTTCTTC.

This clonotype was observed a few times. This chain joins TRBV4-3 and TRBJ2-1, with D unclear. This CDR3 is built from 14 residues. The V end lost 1 base, the J end lost 7 bases, and 11 bases lay between the germline ends. CDR1 is LGHNA, CDR2 YSLEER, per germline. The CDR3 DNA is TGCGCCAGCAGCCAAGCTGGATCATCGAATGAGCAGTTCTTC. Encoded protein: CASSQAGSSNEQFF.

The genes are TRBV15 and TRBJ2-4; 7 bases align to TRBD2. The DNA end is a closer match to TRBJ2-5, so the J assignment may be wrong. This CDR3 spans 18 amino acids. Per the germline V gene, CDR1 is LNHNV and CDR2 is YYDKDF (reference sequence). Here the CDR3 reads CATSRLGGLRELRETQYF. The CDR3 coding sequence is TGTGCCACCAGCAGACTCGGGGGGTTAAGAGAGCTAAGGGAGACCCAGTACTTC.

This clonotype was observed a few times. The gene calls are TRBV7-9 and TRBJ2-1; weak D call: TRBD1 (5 bases). Germline V gives CDR1 SEHNR, CDR2 FQNEAQ (reference sequence). Trimming removed 1 base at V and 4 bases at J, with 11 bases between. The CDR3 is 15 amino acids. CDR3 DNA sequence: TGTGCCAGCAGCTTAGGGATCGCAGGGTACAATGAGCAGTTCTTC. Translated, it gives CASSLGIAGYNEQFF.